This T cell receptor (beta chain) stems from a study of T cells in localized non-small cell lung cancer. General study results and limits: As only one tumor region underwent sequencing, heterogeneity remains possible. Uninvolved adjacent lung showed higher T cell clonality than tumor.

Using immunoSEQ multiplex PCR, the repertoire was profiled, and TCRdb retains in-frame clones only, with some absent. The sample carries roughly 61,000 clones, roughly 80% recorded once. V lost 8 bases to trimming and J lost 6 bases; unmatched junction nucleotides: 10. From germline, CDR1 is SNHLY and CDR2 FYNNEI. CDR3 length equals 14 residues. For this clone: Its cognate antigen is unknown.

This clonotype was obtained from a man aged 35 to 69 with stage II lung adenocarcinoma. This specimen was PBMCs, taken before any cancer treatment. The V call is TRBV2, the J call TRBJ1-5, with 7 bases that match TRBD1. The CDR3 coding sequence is TGTGCCAGCGGACCCGGGACAGCGGGTCAGCCCCAGCATTTT. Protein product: CASGPGTAGQPQHF.